The entry below gives a single TCR beta chain sequence along with its context. The antigen is undetermined. The CDR3 length is 12 residues. V lost 5 bases to trimming and J lost 8 bases, with 12 bases between them. Looked up from germline, CDR1 is MNHEY and CDR2 is SVGEGT. The data belong to a study of Ad26.COV2.S vaccination and SARS-CoV-2 variants. Across the study: The study gave Ad26.COV2.S intramuscularly, once or twice 56 days apart. The study's findings and limits: Marked by substantial breadth, spike-specific CD8+ and CD4+ T cell responses were reportedly seen after vaccination. Vaccine and placebo groups showed comparable non-spike TCR breadth.

The treatment: around 19 received Ad26.COV2.S at low or high dose, single or two shots; five or six received placebo; per-sample allocation not given. All samples were drawn on day 63, counting from the first vaccine or placebo injection. Adults aged 18-55 years in Boston included the donor. The data were produced by immunoSEQ multiplex PCR, yet TCRdb's version contains in-frame clones alone and is incomplete. The table includes hundreds of thousands of clones, approximately 90% detected once. This receptor was taken from a person aged 18-60 years who received the Ad26.COV2.S COVID-19 vaccine or a placebo. Specimen: peripheral blood, collected in a trial of Ad26.COV2.S vaccine versus placebo. The chain recombines TRBV6-2 or TRBV6-3 with TRBJ1-2; no definite D call. The CDR3 protein is CASSATVGGYTF. DNA of the CDR3: TGTGCCAGCAGTGCAACCGTAGGCGGCTACACCTTC.